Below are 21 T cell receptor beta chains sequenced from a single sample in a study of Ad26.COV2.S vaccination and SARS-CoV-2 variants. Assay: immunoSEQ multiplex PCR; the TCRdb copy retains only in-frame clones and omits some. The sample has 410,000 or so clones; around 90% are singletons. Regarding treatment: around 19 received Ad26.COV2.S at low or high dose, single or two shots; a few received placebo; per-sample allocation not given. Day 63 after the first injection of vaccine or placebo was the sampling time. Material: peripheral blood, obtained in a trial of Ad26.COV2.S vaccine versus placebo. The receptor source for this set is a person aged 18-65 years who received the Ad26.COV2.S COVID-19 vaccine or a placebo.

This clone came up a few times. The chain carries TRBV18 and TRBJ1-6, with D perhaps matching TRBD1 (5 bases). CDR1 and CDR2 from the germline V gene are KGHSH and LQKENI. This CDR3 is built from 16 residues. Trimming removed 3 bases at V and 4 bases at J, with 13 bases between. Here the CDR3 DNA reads TGTGCCAGCTCACCCATCAGGGAGGGATATAATTCACCCCTCCACTTT. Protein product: CASSPIREGYNSPLHF. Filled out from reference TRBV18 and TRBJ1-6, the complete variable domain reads NAGVMQNPRHLVRRRGQEARLRCSPMKGHSHVYWYRQLPEEGLKFMVYLQKENIIDESGMPKERFSAEFPKEGPSILRIQQVVRGDSAAYFCASSPIREGYNSPLHFGNGTRLTVT.

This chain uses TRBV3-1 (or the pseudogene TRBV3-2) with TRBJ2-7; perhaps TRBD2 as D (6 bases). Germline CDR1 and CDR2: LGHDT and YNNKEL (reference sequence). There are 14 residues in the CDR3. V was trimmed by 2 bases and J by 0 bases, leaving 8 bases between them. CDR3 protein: CASSQRGTSYEQYF. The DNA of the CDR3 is TGTGCCAGCAGCCAACGCGGGACCTCCTACGAGCAGTACTTC.

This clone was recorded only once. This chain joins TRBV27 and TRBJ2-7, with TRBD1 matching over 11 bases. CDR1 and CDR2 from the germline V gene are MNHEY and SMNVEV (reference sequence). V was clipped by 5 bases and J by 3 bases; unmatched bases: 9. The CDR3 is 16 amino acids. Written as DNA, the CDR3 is TGTGCCAGCAGTACTTCACCGGGACAGGGGGTCTACGAGCAGTACTTC. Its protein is CASSTSPGQGVYEQYF.

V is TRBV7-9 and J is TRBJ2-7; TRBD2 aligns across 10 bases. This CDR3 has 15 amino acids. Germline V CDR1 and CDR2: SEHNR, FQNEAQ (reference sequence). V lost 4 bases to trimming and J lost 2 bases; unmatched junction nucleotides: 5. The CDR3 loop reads CASSSSGRATYEQYF. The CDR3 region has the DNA TGTGCCAGCAGCTCAAGCGGGAGGGCCACCTACGAGCAGTACTTC.

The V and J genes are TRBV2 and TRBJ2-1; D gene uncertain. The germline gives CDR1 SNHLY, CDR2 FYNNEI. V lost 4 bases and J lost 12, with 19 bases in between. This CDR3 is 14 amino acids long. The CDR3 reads CASSGVGGGGVQFF. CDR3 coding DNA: TGTGCCAGCAGTGGGGTCGGCGGTGGTGGGGTGCAGTTCTTC. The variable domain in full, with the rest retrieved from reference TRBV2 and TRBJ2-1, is EPEVTQTPSHQVTQMGQEVILRCVPISNHLYFYWYRQILGQKVEFLVSFYNNEISEKSEIFDDQFSVERPDGSNFTLKIRSTKLEDSAMYFCASSGVGGGGVQFFGPGTRLTVL.

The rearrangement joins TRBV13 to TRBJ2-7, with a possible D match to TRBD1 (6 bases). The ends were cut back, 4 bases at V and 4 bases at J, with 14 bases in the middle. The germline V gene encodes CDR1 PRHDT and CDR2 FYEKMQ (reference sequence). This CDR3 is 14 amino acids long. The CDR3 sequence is CASSSAGTNYEQYF. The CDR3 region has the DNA TGTGCCAGCAGCTCCGCCGGGACAAATTACGAGCAGTACTTC.

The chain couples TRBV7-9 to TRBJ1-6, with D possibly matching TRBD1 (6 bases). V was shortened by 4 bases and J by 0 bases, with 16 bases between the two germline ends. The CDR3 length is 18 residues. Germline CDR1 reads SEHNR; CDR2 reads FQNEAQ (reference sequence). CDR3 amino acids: CASSSGEPESSYNSPLHF. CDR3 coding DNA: TGTGCCAGCAGCTCAGGGGAACCAGAAAGCTCCTATAATTCACCCCTCCACTTT.

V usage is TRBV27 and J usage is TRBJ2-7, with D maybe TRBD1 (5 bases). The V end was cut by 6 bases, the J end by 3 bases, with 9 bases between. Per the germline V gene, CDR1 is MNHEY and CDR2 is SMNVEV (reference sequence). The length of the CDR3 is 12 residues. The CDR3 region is CASRDIHYEQYF. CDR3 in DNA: TGTGCCAGCAGGGACATTCACTACGAGCAGTACTTC.

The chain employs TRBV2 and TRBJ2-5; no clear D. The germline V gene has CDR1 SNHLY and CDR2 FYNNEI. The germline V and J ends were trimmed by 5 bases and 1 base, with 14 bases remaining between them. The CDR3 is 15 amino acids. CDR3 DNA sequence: TGTGCCAGCAGTACCCTACCCCGCCCCCAAGAGACCCAGTACTTC. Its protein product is CASSTLPRPQETQYF.

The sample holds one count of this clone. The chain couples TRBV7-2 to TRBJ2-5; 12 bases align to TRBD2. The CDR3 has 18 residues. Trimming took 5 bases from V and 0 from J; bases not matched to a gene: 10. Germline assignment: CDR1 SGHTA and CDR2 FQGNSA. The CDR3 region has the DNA TGTGCCAGCAGCCATAGGACTAGCGGGAAGATGTACCAAGAGACCCAGTACTTC. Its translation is CASSHRTSGKMYQETQYF.

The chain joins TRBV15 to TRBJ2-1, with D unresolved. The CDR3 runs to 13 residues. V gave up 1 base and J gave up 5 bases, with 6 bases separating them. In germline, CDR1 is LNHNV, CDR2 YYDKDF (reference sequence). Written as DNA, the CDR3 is TGTGCCACCAGCAGAGGGTGGAACAATGAGCAGTTCTTC. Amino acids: CATSRGWNNEQFF.

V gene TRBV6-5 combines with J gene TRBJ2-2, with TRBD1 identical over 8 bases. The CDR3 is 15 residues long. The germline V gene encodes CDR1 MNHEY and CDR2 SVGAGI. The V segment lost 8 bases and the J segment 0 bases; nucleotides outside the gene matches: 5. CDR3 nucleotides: TGTGCCAGCGTTCGGGACAGGACGAACACCGGGGAGCTGTTTTTT. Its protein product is CASVRDRTNTGELFF.

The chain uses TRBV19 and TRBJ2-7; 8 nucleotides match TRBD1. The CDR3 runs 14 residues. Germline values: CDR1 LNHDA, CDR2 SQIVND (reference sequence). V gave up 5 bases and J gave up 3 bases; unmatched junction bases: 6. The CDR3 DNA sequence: TGTGCCAGTAGTGACAGGGGCGGTCACTACGAGCAGTACTTC. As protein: CASSDRGGHYEQYF.

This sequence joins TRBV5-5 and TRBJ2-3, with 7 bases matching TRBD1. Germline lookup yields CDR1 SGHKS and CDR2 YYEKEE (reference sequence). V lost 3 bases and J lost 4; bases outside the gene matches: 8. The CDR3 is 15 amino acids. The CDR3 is CASSSTGAGADTQYF. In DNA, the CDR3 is TGTGCCAGCAGCTCAACAGGGGCAGGGGCAGATACGCAGTATTTT.

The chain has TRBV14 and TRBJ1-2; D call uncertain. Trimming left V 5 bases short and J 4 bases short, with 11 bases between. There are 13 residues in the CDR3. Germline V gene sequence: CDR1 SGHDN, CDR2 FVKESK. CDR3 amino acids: CASSAAGGYGYTF. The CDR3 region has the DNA TGTGCCAGCAGCGCCGCAGGAGGCTATGGCTACACCTTC.

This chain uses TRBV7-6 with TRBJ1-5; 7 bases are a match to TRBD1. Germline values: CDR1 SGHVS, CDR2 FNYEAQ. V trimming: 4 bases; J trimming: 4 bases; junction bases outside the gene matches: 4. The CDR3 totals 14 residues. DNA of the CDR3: TGTGCCAGCAGCTCCGACAGGGCAAATCAGCCCCAGCATTTT. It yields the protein CASSSDRANQPQHF.

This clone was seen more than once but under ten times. CDR3 loop: CASSLGAAGTYEQYF. CDR3 coding DNA: TGTGCCAGCAGCTTGGGGGCGGCAGGGACTTACGAGCAGTACTTC. This rearrangement joins TRBV5-4 to TRBJ2-7, with D possibly matching TRBD2 (6 bases). Looked up from germline, CDR1 is SGHNT and CDR2 is YYREEE (reference sequence). The ends were cut back, 0 bases at V and 4 bases at J, with 14 bases in the middle. CDR3 size: 15 residues.

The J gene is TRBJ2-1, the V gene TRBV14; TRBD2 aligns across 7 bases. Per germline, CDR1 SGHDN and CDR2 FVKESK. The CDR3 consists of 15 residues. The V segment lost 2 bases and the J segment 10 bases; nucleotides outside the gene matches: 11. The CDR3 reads CASSQSTSEGLEQFF. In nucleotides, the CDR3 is TGTGCCAGCAGCCAATCAACTAGCGAGGGGTTAGAGCAGTTCTTC.

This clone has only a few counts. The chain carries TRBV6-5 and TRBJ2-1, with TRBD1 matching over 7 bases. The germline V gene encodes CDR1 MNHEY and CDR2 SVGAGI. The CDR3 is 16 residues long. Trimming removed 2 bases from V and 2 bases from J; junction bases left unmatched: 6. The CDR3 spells CASSYQQGLTYNEQFF. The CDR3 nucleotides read TGTGCCAGCAGTTACCAACAGGGGCTAACCTACAATGAGCAGTTCTTC.

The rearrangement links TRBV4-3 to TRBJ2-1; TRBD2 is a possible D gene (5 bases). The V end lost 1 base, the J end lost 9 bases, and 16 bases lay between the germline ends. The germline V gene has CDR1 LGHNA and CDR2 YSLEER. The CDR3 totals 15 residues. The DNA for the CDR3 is TGCGCCAGCAGCCAAGTGGGAACTAGTTCAGGTGAGCAGTTCTTC. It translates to CASSQVGTSSGEQFF.

Written as DNA, the CDR3 is TGTGCCACCCAGACACAGTGGGGGGTGGATACTGAAGCTTTCTTT. It is translated as CATQTQWGVDTEAFF. The chain couples TRBV7-9 to TRBJ1-1, with D possibly TRBD1 on 5 matching bases. The CDR3 covers 15 residues. Trimming pared 10 bases from V and 5 bases from J, leaving 23 bases between. Germline V gene sequence: CDR1 SEHNR, CDR2 FQNEAQ (reference sequence).